The subject of this entry is one T cell receptor beta chain. Ages ranged from roughly 18 to 100 years, with residence in 24 US areas. Which cohort a participant joined came from the clinical history participants gave. The data derive from a study of blood T cell repertoires in COVID-19. For the study at large: PBMCs, B-cell-depleted T cells, or T cells provided the cDNA or gDNA that made up the material.

The CDR3 extends over 13 amino acids. The V gene lost 2 bases and the J gene lost 11 bases, with 11 bases spanning the gap. Germline CDR1 reads SGHDT; CDR2 reads YYEEEE. Per the study methods: Reference gene primer amplification gave estimated nucleated cell counts. Here immunoSEQ multiplex PCR was the method, and the copy in TCRdb shows in-frame clones only, minus some. The DNA gave D and trimming, while V, J and clone size come from that table. The repertoire includes around 170,000 clones, around 80% of them detected once, and approximately 12% sits in the top ten. The sequencing input was PBMCs or T cells enriched from blood (not recorded which). The chain combines TRBV5-6 with TRBJ1-6; no firm D call. The source of this sequence is a man over 45 who had recovered from COVID-19. The CDR3 DNA is TGTGCCAGCAGCTTTTCAGTATCTCCACCCCTCCACTTT. Translated, it gives CASSFSVSPPLHF.